The 2 T cell receptor beta chains presented below share a single source sample, sequenced in a study of cytomegalovirus exposure and HLA in healthy donors. The study ran its PCR with 60 Vbeta and 13 Jbeta primers. TCRdb's table, derived via immunoSEQ multiplex PCR, lists solely in-frame clones and lacks some. The sample records 180,000 or so clones, 82% being singletons. Sequencing was done on a sample of PBMCs. These receptors originate from a male donor in good health and CMV-seronegative.

The gene calls are TRBV11-3 and TRBJ1-5; maybe TRBD1 (6 bases). The germline V gene has CDR1 SGHNT and CDR2 YENEEA. Deletions cut 0 bases from V and 0 bases from J, with 21 bases between. The CDR3 extends over 20 amino acids. CDR3 residues: CASSLDRGARNPSSNQPQHF. CDR3 DNA sequence: TGTGCCAGCAGCTTAGATCGGGGGGCACGGAATCCTTCTAGCAATCAGCCCCAGCATTTT.

The table lists this clone with a count of one. The CDR3 loop is CASSDRAGRTDTQYF. CDR3 DNA: TGCGCCAGCAGTGACCGCGCGGGACGCACAGATACGCAGTATTTT. The chain links TRBV10-1 to TRBJ2-3; D possibly corresponds to TRBD2 (6 bases). The germline gives CDR1 WNHNN, CDR2 SYGVQD (reference sequence). Trimming removed 3 bases from V and 1 base from J, with 11 bases in between. The CDR3 is 15 residues long.